This entry concerns a single T cell receptor (beta chain). The germline gives CDR1 MGHRA, CDR2 YSYEKL. V gave up 4 bases and J gave up 6 bases; unmatched junction bases: 14. CDR3 length equals 16 residues. This entry belongs to a study of T cell changes during pregnancy in multiple sclerosis. The assay was immunoSEQ multiplex PCR, and TCRdb's table has in-frame clones only and misses some. The sample yields roughly 88,000 clones, around 90% seen once. This TCR came from a female donor with multiple sclerosis, enrolled in a pregnancy study. This specimen was peripheral blood, taken in the first trimester of pregnancy. V gene TRBV4-1 combines with J gene TRBJ1-2, with 7 bases identical to TRBD1. CDR3 nucleotide sequence: TGCGCCAGCAGCCTCATTAATCCGAGGGGGCGGAATGGCTACACCTTC. This codes for CASSLINPRGRNGYTF.